Shown below are 11 T cell receptor beta chains from a single sample sequenced in a study of breast tumors, draining lymph nodes, adjacent tissues. The lymph nodes were axillary draining lymph nodes from breast cancer patients. TCRdb passed the multiplex PCR reads through MiXCR, listing each CDR3 protein once. This sample yields about 130,000 distinct CDR3 sequences, of which approximately 20% are seen a single time; more than 2.5% belongs to the top ten. The specimen was axillary lymph node tissue. The receptors originated from a female donor with breast cancer. Some clones in this sample may be carry-over from other donors' samples.

The sample holds many counts of this clonotype. The rearrangement uses TRBV20-1 and TRBJ2-3; D possibly uses TRBD1 or TRBD2 (6 bases each). V was clipped by 0 bases and J by 6 bases, with 13 bases between them. CDR3 length equals 14 residues. CDR1 and CDR2 (germline): DFQATT, SNEGSKA (reference sequence). This CDR3 reads CSAREGGREDTQYF. CDR3 DNA sequence: TGCAGTGCTAGAGAAGGGGGACGGGAGGATACGCAGTATTTT.

This clonotype was recorded at least ten times. The genes are TRBV19 and TRBJ2-7; 7 bases are shared with TRBD1. CDR1 and CDR2 (germline): LNHDA, SQIVND (reference sequence). CDR3 size: 14 residues. V lost 3 bases to trimming and J lost 5 bases; unmatched junction nucleotides: 7. The CDR3 region is CASSMTGSKNEQYF. The CDR3 region has the DNA TGTGCCAGTAGTATGACAGGGTCAAAAAACGAGCAGTACTTC.

This clonotype was counted at least ten times. This sequence joins TRBV6-5 and TRBJ1-6; no reliable D call. CDR3 size: 14 residues. Germline CDR1 is MNHEY and CDR2 is SVGAGI. V lost 0 bases to trimming and J lost 6 bases, with 6 bases between them. CDR3 loop: CASSYSGFNSPLHF. The CDR3 DNA reads TGTGCCAGCAGTTACTCAGGGTTTAATTCACCCCTCCACTTT.

The CDR3 loop is CASSLKYNEQFF. In DNA, the CDR3 is TGTGCCAGCAGTTTAAAGTACAATGAGCAGTTCTTC. V is TRBV28 and J is TRBJ2-1; D is uncertain. With 2 bases removed from V and 4 bases from J, the gap between germline ends came to 3 bases. The CDR3 length is 12 residues. The germline CDR1 and CDR2 sequences are MDHEN and SYDVKM.

The chain employs TRBV19 and TRBJ2-7; D possibly uses TRBD1 or TRBD2 (5 bases each). The germline V gene has CDR1 LNHDA and CDR2 SQIVND (reference sequence). The CDR3 is 12 amino acids. Deletions cut 6 bases from V and 2 bases from J, with 8 bases between. The CDR3, as DNA: TGTGCCAGTAGAGGGACCGCCTACGAGCAGTACTTC. Its protein product is CASRGTAYEQYF. The full variable domain, in which reference TRBV19 and TRBJ2-7 provide the parts outside the CDR3, is DGGITQSPKYLFRKEGQNVTLSCEQNLNHDAMYWYRQDPGQGLRLIYYSQIVNDFQKGDIAEGYSVSREKKESFPLTVTSAQKNPTAFYLCASRGTAYEQYFGPGTRLTVT.

This clonotype was observed many times. This chain uses TRBV7-2 with TRBJ2-1, with 8 positions matching TRBD2. The CDR3 loop spans 14 amino acids. CDR1 is SGHTA and CDR2 is FQGNSA in the germline V gene. The J segment lost 3 bases and the V segment lost 8 bases, leaving 6 bases of the junction unmatched. In DNA form, the CDR3 reads TGTGCCAGCTTACCGGGGGGGGGCTACAATGAGCAGTTCTTC. Encoded protein: CASLPGGGYNEQFF.

This clonotype was seen ten or more times. The rearrangement links TRBV11-1 to TRBJ2-1; D unclear. Trimming took 5 bases from V and 9 from J, leaving 14 bases between them. The V gene's germline CDR1 is SGHAT and CDR2 FQDESV (reference sequence). This CDR3 contains 13 residues. The CDR3, as DNA: TGTGCCAGCAGCACACTGGTGGATAGTGAGCAGTTCTTC. Its protein product is CASSTLVDSEQFF. The full variable domain, rest sourced from reference TRBV11-1 and TRBJ2-1, is EAEVAQSPRYKITEKSQAVAFWCDPISGHATLYWYRQILGQGPELLVQFQDESVVDDSQLPKDRFSAERLKGVDSTLKIQPAELGDSAMYLCASSTLVDSEQFFGPGTRLTVL.

This chain links TRBV9 with TRBJ2-6, with 9 bases lining up with TRBD1. CDR3 length equals 18 residues. J gave up 3 bases and V 3 bases, and 10 bases lay outside the gene matches. The germline CDR1 and CDR2 sequences are SGDLS and YYNGEE. CDR3 in DNA: TGTGCCAGCAGCGAAACCGGGACAGGGCGGTTTGGGGCCAACGTCCTGACTTTC. Residues: CASSETGTGRFGANVLTF.

In DNA, the CDR3 is TGTGCCAGCGAAGATGGGGCTAGACCCACAGATACGCAGTATTTT. Translating gives CASEDGARPTDTQYF. The chain carries TRBV5-6 and TRBJ2-3, with D tentatively TRBD1 (5 bases). Germline V gene lookup returns CDR1 SGHDT and CDR2 YYEEEE. V gave up 7 bases and J gave up 2 bases, with 17 bases separating them. The length of the CDR3 is 15 residues.

Regarding this clonotype: Germline and junction disagree at one end, which may indicate a read error. The chain combines TRBV27 with TRBJ2-1; 8 nucleotides align to TRBD2. The germline gives CDR1 MNHEY, CDR2 SMNVEV (reference sequence). The CDR3 runs to 15 residues. CDR3 sequence (DNA): TGTGCCAGCAGTCCAAGCGGGAGCGGGGCCAATGGGCAGTTCTTC. It specifies CASSPSGSGANGQFF.

The table lists this clonotype with a few counts. The CDR3 nucleotides are TGTGCCAGCAAAGTGGCTAGCAATCAGCCCCAGCATTTT. Its protein product is CASKVASNQPQHF. V is TRBV6-2 or TRBV6-3 and J is TRBJ1-5; D is ambiguous. V was shortened by 7 bases and J by 0 bases, with 7 bases between the two germline ends. The CDR3 is 13 amino acids. Germline-derived CDR1 and CDR2 are MNHEY and SVGEGT.